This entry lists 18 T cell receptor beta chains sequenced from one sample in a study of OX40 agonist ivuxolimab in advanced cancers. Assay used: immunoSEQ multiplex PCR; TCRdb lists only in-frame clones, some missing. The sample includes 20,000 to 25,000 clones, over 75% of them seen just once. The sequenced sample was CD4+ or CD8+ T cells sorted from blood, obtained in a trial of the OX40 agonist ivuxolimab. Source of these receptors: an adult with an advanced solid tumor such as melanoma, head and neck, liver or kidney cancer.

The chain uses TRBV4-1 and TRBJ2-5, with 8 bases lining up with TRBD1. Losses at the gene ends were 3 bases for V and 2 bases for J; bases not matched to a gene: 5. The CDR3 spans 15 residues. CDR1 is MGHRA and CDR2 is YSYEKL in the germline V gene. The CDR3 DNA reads TGCGCCAGCAGCCACGAAGGGACAGGTCAAGAGACCCAGTACTTC. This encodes CASSHEGTGQETQYF.

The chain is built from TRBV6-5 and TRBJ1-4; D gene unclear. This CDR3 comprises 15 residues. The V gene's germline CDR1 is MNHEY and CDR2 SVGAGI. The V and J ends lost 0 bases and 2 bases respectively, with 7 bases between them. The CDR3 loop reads CASSYSFYTNEKLFF. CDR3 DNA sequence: TGTGCCAGCAGTTACTCGTTCTACACTAATGAAAAACTGTTTTTT.

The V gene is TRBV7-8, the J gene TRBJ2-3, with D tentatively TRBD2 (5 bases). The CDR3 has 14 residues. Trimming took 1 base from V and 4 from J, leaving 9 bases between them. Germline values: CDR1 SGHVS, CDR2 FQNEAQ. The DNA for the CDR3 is TGTGCCAGCAGCTTAGGGGCGGAGGCAGATACGCAGTATTTT. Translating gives CASSLGAEADTQYF.

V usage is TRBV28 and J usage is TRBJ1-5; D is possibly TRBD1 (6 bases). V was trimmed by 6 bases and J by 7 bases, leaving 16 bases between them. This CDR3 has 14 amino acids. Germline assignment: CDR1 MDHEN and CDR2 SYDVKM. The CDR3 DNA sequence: TGTGCCAGCAGACTTACAGGGTTCCCCCAGCCCCAGCATTTT. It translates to CASRLTGFPQPQHF.

The CDR3 DNA sequence: TGTGCCAGTAGTCCAGTGGGACTAGCTGACAATGAGCAGTTCTTC. Translated, it gives CASSPVGLADNEQFF. The chain carries TRBV19 and TRBJ2-1, with 9 bases aligning to TRBD2. Germline V CDR1 and CDR2: LNHDA, SQIVND (reference sequence). The CDR3 consists of 15 residues. Trimming at V came to 5 bases and at J to 5 bases, leaving 7 bases not matched to a gene.

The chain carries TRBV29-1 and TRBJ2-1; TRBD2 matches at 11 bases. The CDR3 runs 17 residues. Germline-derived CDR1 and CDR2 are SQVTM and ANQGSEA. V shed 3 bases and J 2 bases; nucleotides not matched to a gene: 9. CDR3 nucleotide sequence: TGCAGCGTTGATAGCGGGAGGGCCTCGAGGGCCTACAATGAGCAGTTCTTC. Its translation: CSVDSGRASRAYNEQFF.

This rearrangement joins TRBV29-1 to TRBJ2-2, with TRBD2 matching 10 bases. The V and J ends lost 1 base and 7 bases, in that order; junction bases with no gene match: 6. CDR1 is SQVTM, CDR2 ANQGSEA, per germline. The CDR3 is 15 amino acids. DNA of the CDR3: TGCAGCGTTGAAGGCGCTAGCGGGAGCTACGGGGAGCTGTTTTTT. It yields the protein CSVEGASGSYGELFF.

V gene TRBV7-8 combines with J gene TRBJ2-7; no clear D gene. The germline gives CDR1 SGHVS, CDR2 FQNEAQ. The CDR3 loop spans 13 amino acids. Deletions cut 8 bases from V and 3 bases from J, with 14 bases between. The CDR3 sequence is CASWPRVGYEQYF. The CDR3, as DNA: TGTGCCAGCTGGCCACGAGTCGGCTACGAGCAGTACTTC.

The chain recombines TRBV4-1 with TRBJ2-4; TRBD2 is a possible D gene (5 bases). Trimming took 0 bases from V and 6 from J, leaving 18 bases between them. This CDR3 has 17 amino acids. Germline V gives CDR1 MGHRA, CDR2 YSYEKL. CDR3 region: CASSQDPDSPLGNIQYF. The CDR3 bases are TGCGCCAGCAGCCAAGATCCGGACTCACCTTTGGGAAACATTCAGTACTTC.

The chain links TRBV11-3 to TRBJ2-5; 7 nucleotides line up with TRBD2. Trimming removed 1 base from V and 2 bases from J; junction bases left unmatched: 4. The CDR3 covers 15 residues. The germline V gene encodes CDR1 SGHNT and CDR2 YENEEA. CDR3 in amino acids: CASSLAGTTQETQYF. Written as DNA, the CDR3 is TGTGCCAGCAGCTTAGCCGGGACTACACAAGAGACCCAGTACTTC.

In nucleotides, the CDR3 is TGTGCCAGTAGTGCGGGAAGCGGGGCTATCTACGAGCAGTACTTC. Residues: CASSAGSGAIYEQYF. V gene TRBV19 combines with J gene TRBJ2-7; 7 nucleotides align to TRBD2. CDR3 length equals 15 residues. Germline loops: CDR1 LNHDA, CDR2 SQIVND (reference sequence). Losses at the gene ends were 5 bases for V and 3 bases for J; bases not matched to a gene: 10. The full variable domain, its missing parts supplied by reference TRBV19 and TRBJ2-7, is DGGITQSPKYLFRKEGQNVTLSCEQNLNHDAMYWYRQDPGQGLRLIYYSQIVNDFQKGDIAEGYSVSREKKESFPLTVTSAQKNPTAFYLCASSAGSGAIYEQYFGPGTRLTVT.

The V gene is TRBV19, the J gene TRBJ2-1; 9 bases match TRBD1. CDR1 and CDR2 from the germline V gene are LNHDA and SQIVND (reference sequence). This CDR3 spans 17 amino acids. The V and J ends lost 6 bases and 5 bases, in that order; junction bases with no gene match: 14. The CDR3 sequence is CASRLGDRATPNNEQFF. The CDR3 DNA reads TGTGCCAGTAGGCTAGGGGACAGGGCAACCCCCAACAATGAGCAGTTCTTC.

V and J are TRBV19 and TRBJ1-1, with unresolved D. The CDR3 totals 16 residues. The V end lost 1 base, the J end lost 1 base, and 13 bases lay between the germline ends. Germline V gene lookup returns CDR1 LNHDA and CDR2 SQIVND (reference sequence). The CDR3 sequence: CASSIVYDLSNTEAFF. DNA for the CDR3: TGTGCCAGTAGTATAGTATACGATCTTTCGAACACTGAAGCTTTCTTT.

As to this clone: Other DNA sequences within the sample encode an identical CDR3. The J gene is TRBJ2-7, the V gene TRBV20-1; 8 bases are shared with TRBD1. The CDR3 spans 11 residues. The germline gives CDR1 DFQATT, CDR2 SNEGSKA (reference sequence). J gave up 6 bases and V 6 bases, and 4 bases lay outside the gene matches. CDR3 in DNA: TGCAGTGCACGTACAGGGGGCGAGCAGTACTTC. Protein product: CSARTGGEQYF.

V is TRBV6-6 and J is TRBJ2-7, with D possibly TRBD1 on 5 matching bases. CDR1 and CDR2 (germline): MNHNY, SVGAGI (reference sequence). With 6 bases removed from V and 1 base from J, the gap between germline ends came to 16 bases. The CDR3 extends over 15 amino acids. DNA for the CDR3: TGTGCCAGCAGCCTAAAACAGGTCCGATCCTACGAGCAGTACTTC. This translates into CASSLKQVRSYEQYF.

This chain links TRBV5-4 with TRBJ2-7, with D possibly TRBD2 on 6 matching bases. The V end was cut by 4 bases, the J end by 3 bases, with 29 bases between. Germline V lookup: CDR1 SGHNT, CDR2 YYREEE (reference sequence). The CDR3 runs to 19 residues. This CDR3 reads CASSRLGGVSQRGIYEQYF. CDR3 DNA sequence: TGTGCCAGCAGCCGGTTGGGGGGAGTCAGCCAGAGAGGGATCTACGAGCAGTACTTC.

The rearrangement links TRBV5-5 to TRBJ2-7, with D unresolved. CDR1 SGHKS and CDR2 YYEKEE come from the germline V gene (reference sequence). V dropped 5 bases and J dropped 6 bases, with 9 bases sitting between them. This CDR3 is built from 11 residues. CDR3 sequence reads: CASSPGGEQYF. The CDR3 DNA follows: TGTGCCAGCAGTCCAGGTGGCGAGCAGTACTTC.

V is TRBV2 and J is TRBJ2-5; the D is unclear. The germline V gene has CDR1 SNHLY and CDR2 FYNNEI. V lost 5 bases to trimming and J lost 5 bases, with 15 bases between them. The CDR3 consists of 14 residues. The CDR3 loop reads CASSSPLPDETQYF. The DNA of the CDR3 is TGTGCCAGCAGTAGCCCCCTCCCGGATGAGACCCAGTACTTC.